This TCR beta chain was sequenced for a study of T cells in Graves' hyperthyroidism and ophthalmopathy. As to this clonotype: Its antigen is currently unknown. A much bigger clone sits one base away, suggesting this may be a read error.

Using RNA transcripts as the source, TCR beta CDR3 regions were amplified. The TCR CDR3 first-round RT-PCR relied on the HTBI primer set. TCRdb re-called the multiplex PCR reads with MiXCR, one entry per CDR3 protein. The sample lists a few hundred thousand distinct CDR3 sequences; around 46% were seen once. Study-wide results and caveats: Most clonotypes that expanded in the thyroid above 0.001 also showed up in blood.

The sequencing sample was made of peripheral blood or thyroid tissue (not recorded which). The source of this sequence is a woman between 18 and 29 years old with Graves' hyperthyroidism.

CDR3 sequence (DNA): TGTGCCAGTAGTACCAACTTGTCAGGGCTTTCCTACGAGCAGTACTTC. Its protein product is CASSTNLSGLSYEQYF. This chain links TRBV19 with TRBJ2-7, with a tentative D call TRBD1 (5 bases). CDR1 and CDR2 from the germline V gene are LNHDA and SQIVND (reference sequence). The CDR3 extends over 16 amino acids. The V end was cut by 4 bases, the J end by 1 base, with 17 bases between.